The 9 T cell receptor beta chains below were found in one sample sequenced in a study of TIL therapy for anti-PD-1-resistant metastatic lung cancer. The libraries were made with immunoSEQ v3. The method was immunoSEQ multiplex PCR; TCRdb's version includes in-frame clones alone and lacks a portion of them. Of 45,000 to 60,000 clones listed, around three quarters are singletons. Documented time point: pre-treatment sample, taken before nivolumab and TIL therapy. The specimen was blood, collected at baseline. The receptors stem from a woman aged 25-85 years with non-small cell lung cancer.

This clone turned up a few times. The chain carries TRBV10-3 and TRBJ2-7; 11 nucleotides align to TRBD1. Germline lookup yields CDR1 ENHRY and CDR2 SYGVKD. The V gene end was trimmed by 2 bases and the J gene end by 7 bases; junction bases not matched to a gene: 10. The CDR3 contains 16 residues. CDR3 nucleotide sequence: TGTGCCATCAGTGAGCTGGCCGGGACAGGGGGATCTGAGCAGTACTTC. It specifies CAISELAGTGGSEQYF.

The rearrangement links TRBV6-1 to TRBJ1-3, with D perhaps matching TRBD1 (5 bases). V was shortened by 6 bases and J by 2 bases, with 11 bases between the two germline ends. The CDR3 is 14 amino acids. CDR1 and CDR2 from the germline V gene are MNHNS and SASEGT. CDR3 bases: TGTGCCAGCAGGGGGGGGTTCGCTGGAAACACCATATATTTT. Protein: CASRGGFAGNTIYF.

This clone turned up a few times. The chain carries TRBV28 and TRBJ1-2; no firm D call. Trimming left V 6 bases short and J 2 bases short, with 10 bases between. The CDR3 is 13 residues long. Germline CDR1 reads MDHEN; CDR2 reads SYDVKM. The CDR3 loop is CASRLPGNYGYTF. In nucleotides, the CDR3 is TGTGCCAGCAGGCTCCCGGGGAACTATGGCTACACCTTC.

This clone has a single count. The rearrangement uses TRBV6-1 and TRBJ2-2; D may be TRBD2 (6 bases). Trimming removed 2 bases from V and 5 bases from J, with 9 bases in between. Germline V gene lookup returns CDR1 MNHNS and CDR2 SASEGT. The CDR3 contains 14 residues. CDR3 region: CASSEWSGTGELFF. In DNA form, the CDR3 reads TGTGCCAGCAGTGAATGGAGCGGGACCGGGGAGCTGTTTTTT.

V gene TRBV7-6 combines with J gene TRBJ2-3, with D maybe TRBD2 (5 bases). CDR1 and CDR2 from the germline V gene are SGHVS and FNYEAQ. The V gene lost 4 bases and the J gene lost 3 bases, with 11 bases spanning the gap. CDR3 length: 14 residues. Written as DNA, the CDR3 is TGTGCCAGCAGCTCGCGGACTGATACAGATACGCAGTATTTT. Its protein product is CASSSRTDTDTQYF.

V and J are TRBV7-9 and TRBJ2-1; TRBD2 aligns across 8 bases. With V trimmed by 1 base and J by 12 bases, 14 bases remained unmatched. The CDR3 has 16 amino acids. Per the germline V gene, CDR1 is SEHNR and CDR2 is FQNEAQ (reference sequence). The CDR3 bases are TGTGCCAGCAGCTTAGGGGTCAGCGGGAGTAGAGGCGTGCAGTTCTTC. It is translated as CASSLGVSGSRGVQFF.

Ten or more counts support this clone. The chain is built from TRBV10-2 and TRBJ2-7; the D is unclear. Germline values: CDR1 WSHSY, CDR2 SAAADI. V gave up 2 bases and J gave up 0 bases, with 11 bases separating them. The CDR3 contains 15 residues. DNA for the CDR3: TGCGCCAGCAGTGAGCCAGTCTCGGTCTCCTACGAGCAGTACTTC. Protein sequence: CASSEPVSVSYEQYF.

The rearrangement uses TRBV5-4 and TRBJ2-3, with D possibly TRBD2 on 6 matching bases. This CDR3 is 14 amino acids long. The germline CDR1 and CDR2 sequences are SGHNT and YYREEE (reference sequence). Trimming left V 3 bases short and J 4 bases short, with 12 bases between. CDR3 nucleotide sequence: TGTGCCAGCAGCTCCCCTAGCGATCCAGATACGCAGTATTTT. Translation gives CASSSPSDPDTQYF.

The count of this clone is one. The chain recombines TRBV4-2 with TRBJ1-2; D is ambiguous. The V end was cut by 0 bases, the J end by 13 bases, with 21 bases between. This CDR3 contains 15 residues. Per the germline V gene, CDR1 is LGHNA and CDR2 is YNFKEQ. CDR3 region: CASSQEAANKMSSTF. The CDR3, as DNA: TGTGCCAGCAGCCAAGAGGCGGCAAACAAAATGAGTAGCACCTTC.